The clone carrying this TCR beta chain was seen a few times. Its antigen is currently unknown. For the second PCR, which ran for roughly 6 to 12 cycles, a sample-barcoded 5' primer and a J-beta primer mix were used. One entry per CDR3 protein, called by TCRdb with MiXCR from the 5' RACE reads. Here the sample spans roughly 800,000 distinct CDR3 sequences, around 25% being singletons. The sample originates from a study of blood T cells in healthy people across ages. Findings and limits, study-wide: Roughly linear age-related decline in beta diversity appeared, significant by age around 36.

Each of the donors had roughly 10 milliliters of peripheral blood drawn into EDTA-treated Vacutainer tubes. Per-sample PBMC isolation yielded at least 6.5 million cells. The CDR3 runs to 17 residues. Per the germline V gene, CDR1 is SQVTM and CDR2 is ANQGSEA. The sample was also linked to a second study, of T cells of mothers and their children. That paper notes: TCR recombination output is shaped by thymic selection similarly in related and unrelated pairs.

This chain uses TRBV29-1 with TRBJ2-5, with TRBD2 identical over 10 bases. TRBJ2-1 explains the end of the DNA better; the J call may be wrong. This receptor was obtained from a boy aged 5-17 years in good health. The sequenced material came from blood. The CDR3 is CSVEGLAGVIPENEQFF. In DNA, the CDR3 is TGCAGCGTTGAAGGGCTAGCGGGGGTGATACCGGAGAATGAGCAGTTCTTC.